This passage covers 11 T cell receptor beta chains from one sample sequenced in a study of T-cell reconstitution after alpha-beta-depleted transplantation in children. The TCRbeta library was prepared with unique molecular identifiers. TCRdb passed the PCR reads through MiXCR, listing each CDR3 protein once. Among over 450,000 distinct CDR3 sequences listed, over 9.5% were seen once. The sequencing here drew on PBMCs, taken before TCRalphabeta/CD19-depleted stem cell transplant. The source of these receptors is a child younger than 10 with inherited bone marrow failure, due to receive a stem cell transplant.

At least ten counts were recorded for this clonotype. The chain couples TRBV10-3 to TRBJ2-3; D unclear. V lost 6 bases to trimming and J lost 0 bases, with 4 bases between them. This CDR3 contains 12 residues. Germline V gives CDR1 ENHRY, CDR2 SYGVKD. The CDR3 reads CAISPSTDTQYF. CDR3 nucleotides: TGTGCCATCAGCCCTAGCACAGATACGCAGTATTTT.

This clonotype has ten or more counts. Compared with germline, one end of the junction differs, possibly owing to a read error. V usage is TRBV20-1 and J usage is TRBJ2-7; D may be TRBD2 (5 bases). CDR3 length: 13 residues. From germline, CDR1 is DFQATT and CDR2 SNEGSKA (reference sequence). The CDR3 sequence is CSAGDYRSYEQYF. CDR3 coding DNA: TGCAGTGCTGGAGACTACCGCTCCTACGAGCAGTACTTC.

This clonotype was recorded at least ten times. The chain has TRBV12-3 or TRBV12-4 and TRBJ2-1, with no clear D. This CDR3 spans 14 amino acids. Trimming took off 3 bases at V and 4 bases at J, with 10 bases between the two ends. CDR3 sequence: CASSFVRRYNEQFF. Written as DNA, the CDR3 is TGTGCCAGCAGTTTTGTTCGGCGGTACAATGAGCAGTTCTTC.

At least ten counts were recorded for this clonotype. This chain joins TRBV27 and TRBJ2-7; 9 nucleotides line up with TRBD2. V trimming: 2 bases; J trimming: 3 bases; junction bases outside the gene matches: 5. The CDR3 has 15 residues. CDR1 MNHEY and CDR2 SMNVEV come from the germline V gene (reference sequence). The CDR3 DNA follows: TGTGCCAGCAGTTTACGGTCTAGCGGGATCTACGAGCAGTACTTC. Residues: CASSLRSSGIYEQYF.

At least ten counts were recorded for this clonotype. The rearrangement uses TRBV4-2 and TRBJ2-1, with D hard to call. Germline CDR1 is LGHNA and CDR2 is YNFKEQ. This CDR3 spans 15 amino acids. With 2 bases removed from V and 2 bases from J, the gap between germline ends came to 10 bases. The CDR3 here is CASSQPGWAYNEQFF. CDR3 nucleotides: TGTGCCAGCAGCCAACCGGGTTGGGCCTACAATGAGCAGTTCTTC.

The CDR3: CSARAYLAGDMNEQFF. The CDR3 DNA reads TGCAGTGCTAGAGCCTATCTAGCGGGAGATATGAATGAGCAGTTCTTC. The chain carries TRBV20-1 and TRBJ2-1; TRBD2 matches at 10 bases. Trimming took 1 base from V and 7 from J; bases not matched to a gene: 10. This CDR3 is 16 amino acids long. Germline loops: CDR1 DFQATT, CDR2 SNEGSKA (reference sequence).

This clonotype was seen many times. J is TRBJ2-5 and V is TRBV20-1; a possible D gene is TRBD2 (6 bases). Trimming took 1 base from V and 6 from J, leaving 12 bases between them. CDR3 length: 13 amino acids. Germline CDR1 reads DFQATT; CDR2 reads SNEGSKA (reference sequence). The CDR3 loop is CSARVGGKKTQYF. The DNA for the CDR3 is TGCAGTGCTAGAGTAGGAGGGAAGAAGACCCAGTACTTC.

This clonotype was counted at least ten times. The rearrangement joins TRBV4-3 to TRBJ2-2, with D unclear. This CDR3 contains 20 residues. The germline V gene has CDR1 LGHNA and CDR2 YSLEER. Between the trimmed V and J ends, which lost 1 base and 0 bases, there was a span of 21 bases. DNA of the CDR3: TGCGCCAGCAGCCAAGTGGGGAATCCCCGTTGGGCGGCGAACACCGGGGAGCTGTTTTTT. Its protein is CASSQVGNPRWAANTGELFF.

This clonotype was seen ten or more times. V and J are TRBV3-1 and TRBJ2-4; possible D gene TRBD1, 5 bases. V was trimmed by 5 bases and J by 9 bases, leaving 29 bases between them. Germline assignment: CDR1 LGHDT and CDR2 YNNKEL (reference sequence). The CDR3 runs 18 residues. The CDR3 spells CASSKGASDMDLRSIQYF. CDR3 in DNA: TGTGCCAGCAGCAAAGGGGCATCGGACATGGATCTTCGGTCCATTCAGTACTTC.

The chain couples TRBV5-1 to TRBJ2-3; D is uncertain. The germline CDR1 and CDR2 sequences are SGHRS and YFSETQ. The CDR3 is 14 amino acids. Trimming removed 3 bases from V and 3 bases from J, with 11 bases in between. The DNA for the CDR3 is TGCGCCAGCAGCTCCCAACAGCTTACAGATACGCAGTATTTT. Protein: CASSSQQLTDTQYF.

The rearrangement joins TRBV28 to TRBJ2-5; D is perhaps TRBD2 (6 bases). The CDR3 contains 16 residues. Trimming cost V 5 bases and J 3 bases, with 19 bases left between them. Looked up from germline, CDR1 is MDHEN and CDR2 is SYDVKM. CDR3 protein: CASSPRGVADKETQYF. The CDR3 DNA reads as TGTGCCAGCAGTCCCAGAGGGGTAGCGGATAAAGAGACCCAGTACTTC.